This T cell receptor (beta chain) is from a study of tumor-infiltrating lymphocytes in oesophageal squamous cell carcinoma. TCRdb used MiXCR to reprocess the PCR reads, holding one entry per CDR3 protein. The sample shows about 13,000 distinct CDR3 sequences, 54% of them seen only once. CDR3 length: 13 amino acids. The germline V and J ends were trimmed by 3 bases and 6 bases, with 10 bases remaining between them. Germline V gene data show CDR1 as SGHTA and CDR2 as FQGTGA. The chain has TRBV7-3 and TRBJ2-3; D is unclear. The material sequenced was esophageal tumor tissue. The sequence derives from a male donor with esophageal squamous cell carcinoma. CDR3 amino acids: CASSFSGSDTQYF. The CDR3 bases are TGTGCCAGCAGCTTCAGTGGGTCGGATACGCAGTATTTT.